These 31 T cell receptor beta chains originate from one sample sequenced in a study of blood T cell repertoires in COVID-19. Repertoires were generated with immunoSEQ multiplex PCR, while TCRdb's copy carries only in-frame clones and drops some. The sample has about 170,000 clones; approximately 87% are singletons. The source material was peripheral blood. The receptors were sampled from a man between 18 and 35 years old with active or convalescent COVID-19.

The chain joins TRBV9 to TRBJ2-3; 10 nucleotides match TRBD2. This CDR3 is built from 16 residues. Germline loops: CDR1 SGDLS, CDR2 YYNGEE. The V and J ends lost 0 bases and 4 bases, in that order; junction bases with no gene match: 5. CDR3 sequence (DNA): TGTGCCAGCAGCGTAGTTCTAGCGGGAGTTCCAGATACGCAGTATTTT. Residues: CASSVVLAGVPDTQYF. Supplemented by reference TRBV9 and TRBJ2-3, the full variable domain reads DSGVTQTPKHLITATGQRVTLRCSPRSGDLSVYWYQQSLDQGLQFLIQYYNGEERAKGNILERFSAQQFPDLHSELNLSSLELGDSALYFCASSVVLAGVPDTQYFGPGTRLTVL.

This chain uses TRBV19 with TRBJ2-1; 11 nucleotides line up with TRBD1. This CDR3 has 16 amino acids. The germline CDR1 and CDR2 sequences are LNHDA and SQIVND (reference sequence). After removal of 4 bases from V and 7 bases from J, the junction contained 9 bases not matched to a gene. The CDR3 DNA reads as TGTGCCAGTAGTACCCGGACAGGGGGCAGTCCTAATGAGCAGTTCTTC. Protein sequence: CASSTRTGGSPNEQFF.

The chain links TRBV27 to TRBJ1-1; possible D gene TRBD1, 6 bases. V lost 2 bases and J lost 8, with 9 bases in between. The CDR3 is 12 amino acids. The V gene's germline CDR1 is MNHEY and CDR2 SMNVEV (reference sequence). The CDR3 loop reads CASSLRQGEAFF. The CDR3 region has the DNA TGTGCCAGCAGTTTACGGCAGGGGGAAGCTTTCTTT.

The chain joins TRBV29-1 to TRBJ2-2; the match to TRBD1 covers 7 bases. CDR1 is SQVTM and CDR2 is ANQGSEA in the germline V gene. The V and J ends lost 6 bases and 2 bases, in that order; junction bases with no gene match: 6. This CDR3 comprises 14 residues. CDR3 in amino acids: CSVGDRSNTGELFF. The CDR3 DNA sequence: TGCAGCGTGGGGGACAGATCAAACACCGGGGAGCTGTTTTTT.

V usage is TRBV6-4 and J usage is TRBJ2-1; 9 bases match TRBD2. This CDR3 is 16 amino acids long. The V and J ends lost 0 bases and 7 bases, in that order; junction bases with no gene match: 7. CDR1 is MRHNA, CDR2 SNTAGT, per germline. The CDR3 region has the DNA TGTGCCAGCAGTGACTCCCGCGGGGGGGCTTGGAATGAGCAGTTCTTC. Its protein product is CASSDSRGGAWNEQFF.

This rearrangement joins TRBV14 to TRBJ1-1; D might be TRBD1 (6 bases). Trimming removed 3 bases from V and 3 bases from J, with 23 bases in between. Germline values: CDR1 SGHDN, CDR2 FVKESK. This CDR3 comprises 18 residues. CDR3 bases: TGTGCCAGCAGCCACCCCAAGCCAGGGGCGCGGCGTGACACTGAAGCTTTCTTT. Translated: CASSHPKPGARRDTEAFF.

The chain joins TRBV29-1 to TRBJ1-2, with D tentatively TRBD1 (5 bases). Trimming took 5 bases from V and 5 from J, leaving 15 bases between them. Germline CDR1 and CDR2: SQVTM and ANQGSEA. The CDR3 is 13 amino acids. The CDR3 DNA reads as TGCAGCGTTAACCCGCAGGGCACATATGGCTACACCTTC. Translation gives CSVNPQGTYGYTF. Full variable domain (missing parts from reference TRBV29-1 and TRBJ1-2): SAVISQKPSRDICQRGTSLTIQCQVDSQVTMMFWYRQQPGQSLTLIATANQGSEATYESGFVIDKFPISRPNLTFSTLTVSNMSPEDSSIYLCSVNPQGTYGYTFGSGTRLTVV.

The genes are TRBV30 and TRBJ1-3; 7 bases fit TRBD1. V lost 0 bases, J lost 4 bases, and 3 bases stayed unmatched. Germline V gene sequence: CDR1 GTSNPN, CDR2 SVGIG (reference sequence). This CDR3 region has 14 residues. The CDR3 DNA reads TGTGCCTGGAGTGTGTCAGGGGGGGGAAACACCATATATTTT. Translation gives CAWSVSGGGNTIYF.

The rearrangement uses TRBV5-4 and TRBJ1-2, with 7 positions matching TRBD1. Per the germline V gene, CDR1 is SGHNT and CDR2 is YYREEE (reference sequence). Trimming removed 0 bases from V and 8 bases from J; junction bases left unmatched: 10. The CDR3 is made up of 15 amino acids. The CDR3 loop reads CASSLDDRVLRGYTF. In DNA, the CDR3 is TGTGCCAGCAGCTTGGATGACAGGGTTTTACGGGGCTACACCTTC.

In this sample, this clone turned up once. The chain uses TRBV7-9 and TRBJ2-1, with 8 bases lining up with TRBD2. Germline V CDR1 and CDR2: SEHNR, FQNEAQ (reference sequence). Trimming took 0 bases from V and 4 from J; bases not matched to a gene: 2. The CDR3 extends over 15 amino acids. The DNA of the CDR3 is TGTGCCAGCAGCTTAGCCGGCGGGAGGTACAATGAGCAGTTCTTC. This encodes CASSLAGGRYNEQFF.

CDR3 sequence: CASSWAGDSYNEQFF. Written as DNA, the CDR3 is TGCGCCAGCAGCTGGGCGGGGGACTCCTACAATGAGCAGTTCTTC. The chain is built from TRBV5-1 and TRBJ2-1; 7 positions match TRBD2. V was clipped by 3 bases and J by 0 bases; unmatched bases: 3. This CDR3 spans 15 amino acids. Germline CDR1 and CDR2: SGHRS and YFSETQ.

The V gene is TRBV4-1, the J gene TRBJ1-2; the match to TRBD1 covers 7 bases. The V and J ends lost 2 bases and 0 bases, in that order; junction bases with no gene match: 9. CDR1 MGHRA and CDR2 YSYEKL come from the germline V gene. The CDR3 has 17 amino acids. The CDR3 spells CASSQLTGQKANYGYTF. The CDR3 nucleotides are TGCGCCAGCAGCCAATTGACGGGACAGAAAGCTAACTATGGCTACACCTTC.

The chain combines TRBV7-9 with TRBJ1-6, with TRBD1 as a possible D gene (5 bases). V lost 8 bases and J 5 bases, leaving 13 bases between the germline ends. The CDR3 is made up of 14 amino acids. The V gene's germline CDR1 is SEHNR and CDR2 FQNEAQ (reference sequence). CDR3 in DNA: TGTGCCAGCTGCCAGGGCGTGAATAATTCACCCCTCCACTTT. It is translated as CASCQGVNNSPLHF.

This sequence joins TRBV20-1 and TRBJ1-1; D is undetermined. CDR3 length equals 11 residues. CDR1 DFQATT and CDR2 SNEGSKA come from the germline V gene (reference sequence). V was shortened by 0 bases and J by 6 bases, with 5 bases between the two germline ends. The CDR3 loop reads CSARDGPEAFF. The CDR3 nucleotides read TGCAGTGCTAGAGATGGGCCTGAAGCTTTCTTT.

The V call is TRBV2, the J call TRBJ2-7, with D perhaps TRBD2 (6 bases). The V end lost 3 bases, the J end lost 4 bases, and 13 bases lay between the germline ends. The CDR3 is 14 amino acids. Germline V gene data show CDR1 as SNHLY and CDR2 as FYNNEI. As DNA, the CDR3 is TGTGCCAGCAGTGATGGGGGAGGAGGTTACGAGCAGTACTTC. This translates into CASSDGGGGYEQYF.

The rearrangement links TRBV10-3 to TRBJ2-7; D is undetermined. This CDR3 has 14 residues. CDR1 and CDR2 from the germline V gene are ENHRY and SYGVKD. The CDR3 nucleotides are TGTCCCCCAAAAAACCCACGACTCCCCTACGAGCAGTACTTC. Protein product: CPPKNPRLPYEQYF.

The chain recombines TRBV24-1 with TRBJ2-1, with 7 positions matching TRBD2. Germline V gene sequence: CDR1 KGHDR, CDR2 SFDVKD. The CDR3 contains 13 residues. After removal of 4 bases from V and 10 bases from J, the junction contained 6 bases not matched to a gene. CDR3 sequence (DNA): TGTGCCACCAGTGAGGGCGGGAGCCGAGAGCAGTTCTTC. It translates to CATSEGGSREQFF.

This rearrangement joins TRBV28 to TRBJ1-2; 8 bases line up with TRBD1. The length of the CDR3 is 13 residues. From germline, CDR1 is MDHEN and CDR2 SYDVKM. Trimming removed 5 bases from V and 6 bases from J; junction bases left unmatched: 5. CDR3 nucleotides: TGTGCCAGCAGTCCAGGGGGCGCGAATGGCTACACCTTC. Amino acid sequence: CASSPGGANGYTF.

CDR3 region: CSAGGDNSYNEQFF. CDR3 in DNA: TGCAGCGCCGGGGGGGACAACTCATACAATGAGCAGTTCTTC. The gene calls are TRBV29-1 and TRBJ2-1, with 8 bases fitting TRBD2. V was clipped by 7 bases and J by 4 bases; unmatched bases: 9. Germline loops: CDR1 SQVTM, CDR2 ANQGSEA. The CDR3 totals 14 residues.

V usage is TRBV6-6 and J usage is TRBJ1-5; 8 bases fit TRBD1. Germline loops: CDR1 MNHNY, CDR2 SVGAGI (reference sequence). With 6 bases clipped from V and 7 bases from J, the junction kept 11 bases outside the gene matches. The CDR3 runs 15 residues. Here the CDR3 reads CASSLQGAREQPQHF. The CDR3 nucleotides read TGTGCCAGCAGCTTGCAGGGGGCGCGGGAGCAGCCCCAGCATTTT.

This CDR3 is CASSLVPTRGLTEAFF. In nucleotides, the CDR3 is TGTGCCAGCAGCTTAGTCCCGACCAGGGGTCTCACTGAAGCTTTCTTT. The chain carries TRBV7-8 and TRBJ1-1, with a tentative D call TRBD1 (6 bases). This CDR3 contains 16 residues. V lost 1 base to trimming and J lost 4 bases, with 16 bases between them. Germline lookup yields CDR1 SGHVS and CDR2 FQNEAQ.

The chain couples TRBV29-1 to TRBJ1-2; 10 bases agree with TRBD1. V dropped 7 bases and J dropped 3; count of bases not matched to a gene: 5. Looked up from germline, CDR1 is SQVTM and CDR2 is ANQGSEA. The CDR3 is made up of 13 amino acids. The CDR3 region has the DNA TGCAGCGCGGGACAGGGGATTGACTATGGCTACACCTTC. It is translated as CSAGQGIDYGYTF.

This chain joins TRBV5-6 and TRBJ1-5, with 7 positions matching TRBD1. CDR3 length: 15 amino acids. The junction had 4 bases not matched to a gene; V was cut back by 0 bases and J by 4 bases. The germline gives CDR1 SGHDT, CDR2 YYEEEE. The CDR3 sequence is CASSLGGQFNQPQHF. Here the CDR3 DNA reads TGTGCCAGCAGCTTGGGGGGACAGTTTAATCAGCCCCAGCATTTT.

There are a few counts of this clone. The rearrangement links TRBV6-5 to TRBJ1-6; the D gene is possibly TRBD1 (6 bases). The germline gives CDR1 MNHEY, CDR2 SVGAGI. The CDR3 is made up of 16 amino acids. V lost 0 bases, J lost 5 bases, and 11 bases lay in between. The CDR3 sequence: CASSYSGARDNSPLHF. The CDR3 DNA is TGTGCCAGCAGTTACTCGGGGGCACGGGATAATTCACCCCTCCACTTT.

This clone appeared a single time. The chain uses TRBV2 and TRBJ2-1; 13 nucleotides agree with TRBD2. The CDR3 runs to 15 residues. Germline V gene sequence: CDR1 SNHLY, CDR2 FYNNEI. Trimming cost V 6 bases and J 9 bases; bases outside gene matches: 8. The CDR3 nucleotides are TGTGCCAGCAGGGAACTAGCGGGGGGGCCCTCTGAGCAGTTCTTC. The encoded protein is CASRELAGGPSEQFF.

This rearrangement joins TRBV27 to TRBJ2-3; tentative D call: TRBD1 (6 bases). The CDR3 totals 13 residues. Trimming cost V 6 bases and J 5 bases, with 12 bases left between them. Germline assignment: CDR1 MNHEY and CDR2 SMNVEV (reference sequence). This CDR3 reads CASSRGQRDTQYF. The CDR3 DNA is TGTGCCAGCAGCAGGGGCCAGCGAGATACGCAGTATTTT.

This rearrangement joins TRBV11-2 to TRBJ2-3, with 13 bases lining up with TRBD2. The CDR3 extends over 18 amino acids. J lost 2 bases, V lost 5 bases, and 10 bases had no gene match. Per the germline V gene, CDR1 is SGHAT and CDR2 is FQNNGV. The CDR3 coding sequence is TGTGCCAGCAGCCCCAGACTAGCGGGGGGTCCCGTCACAGATACGCAGTATTTT. Protein product: CASSPRLAGGPVTDTQYF.

The chain carries TRBV5-5 and TRBJ2-1, with D possibly matching TRBD2 (6 bases). The V gene lost 4 bases and the J gene lost 1 base, with 6 bases spanning the gap. The CDR3 has 13 residues. Germline CDR1 and CDR2: SGHKS and YYEKEE (reference sequence). CDR3 amino acids: CASSGGSYNEQFF. Here the CDR3 DNA reads TGTGCCAGCAGCGGGGGGTCCTACAATGAGCAGTTCTTC.

The sample holds one count of this clone. V and J are TRBV18 and TRBJ1-5, with 7 bases matching TRBD1. The CDR3 contains 13 residues. J lost 4 bases, V lost 5 bases, and 2 bases had no gene match. The germline CDR1 and CDR2 sequences are KGHSH and LQKENI. DNA of the CDR3: TGTGCCAGCTCAGCGGACAGGAATCAGCCCCAGCATTTT. Protein: CASSADRNQPQHF.

J is TRBJ1-1 and V is TRBV7-9; 9 positions match TRBD1. V trimming: 6 bases; J trimming: 11 bases; junction bases outside the gene matches: 4. The CDR3 is 11 amino acids. Germline lookup yields CDR1 SEHNR and CDR2 FQNEAQ (reference sequence). The CDR3 DNA is TGTGCCAGCAGTAGGGACAGGGTGGCTTTCTTT. Its translation: CASSRDRVAFF.

V is TRBV11-2 and J is TRBJ1-2, with no clear D. The CDR3 consists of 12 residues. Between the trimmed V and J ends, which lost 0 bases and 7 bases, there was a span of 6 bases. Germline CDR1 SGHAT, CDR2 FQNNGV. The CDR3 spells CASSLDRVGYTF. CDR3 sequence (DNA): TGTGCCAGCAGCTTAGATCGGGTTGGCTACACCTTC. The full variable domain, with the rest looked up from reference TRBV11-2 and TRBJ1-2, is EAGVAQSPRYKIIEKRQSVAFWCNPISGHATLYWYQQILGQGPKLLIQFQNNGVVDDSQLPKDRFSAERLKGVDSTLKIQPAKLEDSAVYLCASSLDRVGYTFGSGTRLTVV.